The TCR beta chain under discussion was sequenced for a study of early T cells in non-severe SARS-CoV-2 infection. Study background: Sequencing used unsorted whole-blood bulk RNA, so chains lack pairing.

The protocol attached unique molecular identifiers to individual cDNA molecules. TCRdb itself ran the 5' RACE reads through MiXCR, one entry per CDR3 protein. The sample records 100,000 to 150,000 distinct CDR3 sequences, about 15% being singletons. Whole-study results and caveats: VDJdb-based annotation leaned toward anti-spike CD8 responses and missed private and CD4 specificities.

Germline CDR1 is DFQATT and CDR2 is SNEGSKA (reference sequence). With V trimmed by 5 bases and J by 0 bases, 10 bases remained unmatched. This CDR3 region has 16 residues. This clonotype was seen at least ten times. Its specificity is not known. Sequencing used whole blood. This chain uses TRBV20-1 with TRBJ2-3, with TRBD2 matching 8 bases. The sequence was collected from an adult who was a healthcare worker with PCR-confirmed SARS-CoV-2 infection or an uninfected control (not recorded which). The CDR3 sequence: CSAPRGGITSTDTQYF. The CDR3 DNA follows: TGCAGTGCTCCCCGGGGGGGAATAACTAGCACAGATACGCAGTATTTT.